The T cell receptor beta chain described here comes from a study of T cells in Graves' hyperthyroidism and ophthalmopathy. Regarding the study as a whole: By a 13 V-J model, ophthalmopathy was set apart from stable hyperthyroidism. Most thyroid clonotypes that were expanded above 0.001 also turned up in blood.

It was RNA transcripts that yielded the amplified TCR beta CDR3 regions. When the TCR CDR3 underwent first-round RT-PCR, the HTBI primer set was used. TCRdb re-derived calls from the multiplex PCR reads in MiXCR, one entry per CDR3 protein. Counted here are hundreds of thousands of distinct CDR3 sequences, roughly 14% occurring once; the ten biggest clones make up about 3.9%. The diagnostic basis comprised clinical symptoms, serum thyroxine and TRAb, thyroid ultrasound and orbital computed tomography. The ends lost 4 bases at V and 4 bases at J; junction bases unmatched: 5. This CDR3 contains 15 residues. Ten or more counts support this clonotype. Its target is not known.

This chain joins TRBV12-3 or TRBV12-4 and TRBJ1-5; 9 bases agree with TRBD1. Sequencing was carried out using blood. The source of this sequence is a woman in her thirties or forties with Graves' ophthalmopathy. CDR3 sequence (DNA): TGTGCCAGCAGTTCGGGGACAGGGCTAAATCAGCCCCAGCATTTT. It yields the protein CASSSGTGLNQPQHF.